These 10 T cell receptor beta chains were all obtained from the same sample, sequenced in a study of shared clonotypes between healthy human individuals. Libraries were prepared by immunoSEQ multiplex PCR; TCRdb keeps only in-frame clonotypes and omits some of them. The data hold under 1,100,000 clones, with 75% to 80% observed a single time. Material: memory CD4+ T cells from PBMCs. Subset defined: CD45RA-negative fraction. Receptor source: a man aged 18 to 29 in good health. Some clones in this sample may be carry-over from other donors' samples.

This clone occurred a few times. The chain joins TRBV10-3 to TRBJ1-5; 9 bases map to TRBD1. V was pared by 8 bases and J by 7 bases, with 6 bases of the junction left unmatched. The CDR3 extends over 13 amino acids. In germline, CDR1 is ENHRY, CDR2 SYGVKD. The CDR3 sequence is CAIADRGDQPQHF. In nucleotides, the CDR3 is TGTGCCATCGCAGACAGGGGGGACCAGCCCCAGCATTTT.

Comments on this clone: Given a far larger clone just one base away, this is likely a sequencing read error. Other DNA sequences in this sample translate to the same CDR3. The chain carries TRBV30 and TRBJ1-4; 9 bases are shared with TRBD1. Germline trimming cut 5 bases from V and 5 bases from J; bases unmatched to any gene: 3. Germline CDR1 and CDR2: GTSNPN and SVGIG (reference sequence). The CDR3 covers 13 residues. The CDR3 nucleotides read TGTGCCTGGGGACAGGGGTCAAATGAAAAACTGTTTTTT. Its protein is CAWGQGSNEKLFF.

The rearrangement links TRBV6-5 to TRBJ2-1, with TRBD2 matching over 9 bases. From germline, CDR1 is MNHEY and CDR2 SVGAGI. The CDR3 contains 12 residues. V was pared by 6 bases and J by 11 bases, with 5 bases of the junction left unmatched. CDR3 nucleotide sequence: TGTGCCAGCAGGCTCACTAGCGGGCAGCAGTTCTTC. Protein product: CASRLTSGQQFF.

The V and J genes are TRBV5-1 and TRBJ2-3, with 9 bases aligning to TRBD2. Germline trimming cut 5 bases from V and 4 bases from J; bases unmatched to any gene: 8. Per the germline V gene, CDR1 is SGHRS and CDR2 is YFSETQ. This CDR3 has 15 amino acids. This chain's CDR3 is CASRQREEEADTQYF. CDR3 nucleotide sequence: TGCGCCAGCAGGCAGCGGGAGGAGGAGGCAGATACGCAGTATTTT.

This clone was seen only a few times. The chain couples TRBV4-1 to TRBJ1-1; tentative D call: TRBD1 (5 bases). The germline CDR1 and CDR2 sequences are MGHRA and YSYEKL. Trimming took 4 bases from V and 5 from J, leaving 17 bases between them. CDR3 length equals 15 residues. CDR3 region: CASSPQSPGRTEAFF. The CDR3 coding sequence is TGCGCCAGCAGCCCTCAAAGTCCAGGGAGAACTGAAGCTTTCTTT.

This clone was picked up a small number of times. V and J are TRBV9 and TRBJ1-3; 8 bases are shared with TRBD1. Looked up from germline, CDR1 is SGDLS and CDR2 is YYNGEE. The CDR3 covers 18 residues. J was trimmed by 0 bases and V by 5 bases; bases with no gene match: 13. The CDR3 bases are TGTGCCAGCAGTAGGGGGGATAGGGACAGGTACTCTGGAAACACCATATATTTT. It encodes CASSRGDRDRYSGNTIYF. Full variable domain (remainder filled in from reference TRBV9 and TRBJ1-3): DSGVTQTPKHLITATGQRVTLRCSPRSGDLSVYWYQQSLDQGLQFLIQYYNGEERAKGNILERFSAQQFPDLHSELNLSSLELGDSALYFCASSRGDRDRYSGNTIYFGEGSWLTVV.

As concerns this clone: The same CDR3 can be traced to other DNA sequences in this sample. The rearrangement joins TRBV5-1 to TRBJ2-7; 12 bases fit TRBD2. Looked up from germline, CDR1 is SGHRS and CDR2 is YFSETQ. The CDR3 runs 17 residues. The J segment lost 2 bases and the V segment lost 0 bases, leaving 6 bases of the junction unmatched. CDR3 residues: CASSLAMTSGRPYEQYF. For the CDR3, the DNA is TGCGCCAGCAGCTTGGCAATGACTAGCGGGAGACCCTACGAGCAGTACTTC.

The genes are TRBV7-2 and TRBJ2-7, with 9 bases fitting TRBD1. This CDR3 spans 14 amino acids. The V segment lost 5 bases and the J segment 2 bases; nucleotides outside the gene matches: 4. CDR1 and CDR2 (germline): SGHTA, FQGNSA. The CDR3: CASSPTGGTYEQYF. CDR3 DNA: TGTGCCAGCAGCCCGACAGGGGGAACCTACGAGCAGTACTTC.

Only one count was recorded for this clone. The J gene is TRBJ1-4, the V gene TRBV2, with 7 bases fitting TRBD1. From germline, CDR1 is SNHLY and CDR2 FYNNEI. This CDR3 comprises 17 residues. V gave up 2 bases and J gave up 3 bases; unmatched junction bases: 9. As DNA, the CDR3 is TGTGCCAGCAGTGAACCGATCTCCGGGACAGCTAATGAAAAACTGTTTTTT. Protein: CASSEPISGTANEKLFF.

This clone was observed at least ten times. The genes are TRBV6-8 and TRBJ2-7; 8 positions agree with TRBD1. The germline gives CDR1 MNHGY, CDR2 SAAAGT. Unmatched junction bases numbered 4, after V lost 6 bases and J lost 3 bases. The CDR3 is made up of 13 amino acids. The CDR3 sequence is CASSGTGSYEQYF. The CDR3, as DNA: TGTGCCAGCAGCGGGACAGGTAGCTACGAGCAGTACTTC.